This is a list of T cell receptor beta chains from one sample in a study of regulatory T cells in long-lasting Graves disease. TCRdb reanalysed the multiplex PCR reads using MiXCR and keeps one entry per CDR3 protein. The sample has some 250,000 distinct CDR3 sequences, approximately 20% seen once. These data were also filed under a second study, of T cells in Graves' hyperthyroidism and ophthalmopathy.

The source was peripheral blood mononuclear cells (PBMCs), collected at new diagnosis, from a patient treated with antithyroid drugs. Source of these receptors: a young woman with Graves disease. CDR3s include the opening cysteine and the closing phenylalanine or tryptophan. The order of the fields is D gene, clone size, V gene, J gene, CDR3 protein, CDR3 DNA. The D gene is left open where the match is weak. The listing skips clone size in some rows; elsewhere it reads once, few, many or a size class.

D gene: -
clone size: many
V gene: TRBV19
J gene: TRBJ1-1
CDR3 protein: CASSIRGDTEAFF
CDR3 DNA: TGTGCCAGTAGTATACGGGGGGACACTGAAGCTTTCTTT

D gene: TRBD1
clone size: -
V gene: TRBV27
J gene: TRBJ1-2
CDR3 protein: CASSPQQGTGYNYTF
CDR3 DNA: TGTGCCAGCAGTCCCCAACAGGGGACGGGCTATAACTACACCTTC

D gene: TRBD1
clone size: many
V gene: TRBV18
J gene: TRBJ2-3
CDR3 protein: CASSPRAGTVADTQYF
CDR3 DNA: TGTGCCAGCTCACCACGGGCCGGGACAGTGGCAGATACGCAGTATTTT

D gene: TRBD1
clone size: -
V gene: TRBV20-1
J gene: TRBJ2-7
CDR3 protein: CSAKGAEAPYEQYF
CDR3 DNA: TGCAGTGCTAAGGGGGCTGAAGCTCCCTACGAGCAGTACTTC

D gene: -
clone size: many
V gene: TRBV6-9
J gene: TRBJ1-1
CDR3 protein: CASSWRQYMNTEAFF
CDR3 DNA: TGTGCCAGCAGTTGGAGGCAGTACATGAACACTGAAGCTTTCTTT

D gene: -
clone size: many
V gene: TRBV6-1
J gene: TRBJ1-1
CDR3 protein: CASSEVRRPDNTEAFF
CDR3 DNA: TGTGCCAGCAGTGAAGTCCGGCGGCCAGATAACACTGAAGCTTTCTTT

D gene: -
clone size: -
V gene: TRBV2
J gene: TRBJ1-4
CDR3 protein: CASSPSGLINEKLFF
CDR3 DNA: TGTGCCAGCAGCCCCTCGGGGCTTATTAATGAAAAACTGTTTTTT

D gene: TRBD1
clone size: -
V gene: TRBV20-1
J gene: TRBJ1-1
CDR3 protein: CSASGTGNTEAFF
CDR3 DNA: TGCAGTGCATCCGGGACAGGGAACACTGAAGCTTTCTTT

D gene: TRBD1
clone size: -
V gene: TRBV4-1
J gene: TRBJ2-6
CDR3 protein: CASSQILQGSGSGANVLTF
CDR3 DNA: TGCGCCAGCAGCCAAATCTTACAGGGGTCGGGCTCTGGGGCCAACGTCCTGACTTTC

D gene: -
clone size: many
V gene: TRBV7-8
J gene: TRBJ1-5
CDR3 protein: CASSLATGYGNQPQHF
CDR3 DNA: TGTGCCAGCAGCTTAGCTACCGGGTACGGCAATCAGCCCCAGCATTTT

D gene: TRBD2
clone size: many
V gene: TRBV20-1
J gene: TRBJ2-5
CDR3 protein: CSASLSAGGRETQYF
CDR3 DNA: TGCAGTGCTAGTTTGTCGGCGGGGGGTCGAGAGACCCAGTACTTC

D gene: -
clone size: many
V gene: TRBV9
J gene: TRBJ2-7
CDR3 protein: CASSVASGGLYEQYF
CDR3 DNA: TGTGCCAGCAGCGTAGCTAGTGGAGGGCTCTACGAGCAGTACTTC

D gene: TRBD1
clone size: -
V gene: TRBV4-1
J gene: TRBJ2-2
CDR3 protein: CASRLRDSYTGELFF
CDR3 DNA: TGCGCCAGCAGGCTCCGGGACAGTTACACCGGGGAGCTGTTTTTT

D gene: TRBD1
clone size: many
V gene: TRBV6-1
J gene: TRBJ1-3
CDR3 protein: CASGQGAGNTIYF
CDR3 DNA: TGTGCCAGCGGACAGGGGGCTGGAAACACCATATATTTT

D gene: -
clone size: many
V gene: TRBV2
J gene: TRBJ1-2
CDR3 protein: CASSESSSYGYTF
CDR3 DNA: TGTGCCAGCAGTGAAAGTTCGTCCTATGGCTACACCTTC

D gene: -
clone size: many
V gene: TRBV3-1
J gene: TRBJ1-2
CDR3 protein: CASSQRLRDLANYGYTF
CDR3 DNA: TGTGCCAGCAGCCAACGACTCAGGGACTTAGCCAACTATGGCTACACCTTC

D gene: TRBD2
clone size: many
V gene: TRBV7-7
J gene: TRBJ2-1
CDR3 protein: CASSLGLAGGHEQFF
CDR3 DNA: TGTGCTAGCAGCTTGGGACTAGCGGGGGGGCATGAGCAGTTCTTC

D gene: TRBD1
clone size: many
V gene: TRBV6-1
J gene: TRBJ1-4
CDR3 protein: CASSPPVTGKEKLFF
CDR3 DNA: TGTGCCAGCAGTCCCCCCGTGACAGGGAAGGAAAAACTGTTTTTT

D gene: -
clone size: many
V gene: TRBV14
J gene: TRBJ1-5
CDR3 protein: CASSQPPEAVIIVWPQHF
CDR3 DNA: TGTGCCAGCAGCCAACCCCCCGAGGCAGTGATCATCGTGTGGCCCCAGCATTTT

D gene: -
clone size: many
V gene: TRBV3-1
J gene: TRBJ1-2
CDR3 protein: CASSHGQRIGGYTF
CDR3 DNA: TGTGCCAGCAGCCACGGACAGCGGATCGGGGGCTACACCTTC

D gene: -
clone size: many
V gene: TRBV5-6
J gene: TRBJ1-1
CDR3 protein: CASMQSAWAEAFF
CDR3 DNA: TGTGCCAGTATGCAGAGCGCCTGGGCTGAAGCTTTCTTT

D gene: TRBD2
clone size: few
V gene: TRBV7-2
J gene: TRBJ2-2
CDR3 protein: CASSSIGDGGLFF
CDR3 DNA: TGTGCCAGCAGCTCGATCGGGGACGGGGGGTTGTTTTTT

D gene: -
clone size: many
V gene: TRBV7-9
J gene: TRBJ2-5
CDR3 protein: CASSPPPTEKETQYF
CDR3 DNA: TGTGCCAGCAGCCCCCCCCCGACGGAGAAAGAGACCCAGTACTTC

D gene: -
clone size: many
V gene: TRBV12-3/TRBV12-4
J gene: TRBJ1-5
CDR3 protein: CASRPSVNQPQHF
CDR3 DNA: TGTGCCAGCAGACCTTCAGTAAATCAGCCCCAGCATTTT

D gene: -
clone size: many
V gene: TRBV11-2
J gene: TRBJ1-1
CDR3 protein: CASSLARRRWTEAFF
CDR3 DNA: TGTGCCAGCAGCTTAGCTCGTCGACGGTGGACTGAAGCTTTCTTT